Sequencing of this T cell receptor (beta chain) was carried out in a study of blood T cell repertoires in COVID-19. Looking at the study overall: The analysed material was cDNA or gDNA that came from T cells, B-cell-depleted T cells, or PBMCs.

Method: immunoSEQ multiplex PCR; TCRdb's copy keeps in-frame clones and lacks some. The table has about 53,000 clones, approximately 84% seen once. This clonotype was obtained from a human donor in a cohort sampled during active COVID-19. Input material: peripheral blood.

CDR3 in amino acids: CATKQGMNTEAFF. The CDR3 DNA reads TGTGCCACAAAGCAGGGCATGAACACTGAAGCTTTCTTT. This sequence joins TRBV18 and TRBJ1-1; D is possibly TRBD1 (5 bases). The germline V gene has CDR1 KGHSH and CDR2 LQKENI. The CDR3 consists of 13 residues. V lost 10 bases, J lost 0 bases, and 12 bases lay in between.